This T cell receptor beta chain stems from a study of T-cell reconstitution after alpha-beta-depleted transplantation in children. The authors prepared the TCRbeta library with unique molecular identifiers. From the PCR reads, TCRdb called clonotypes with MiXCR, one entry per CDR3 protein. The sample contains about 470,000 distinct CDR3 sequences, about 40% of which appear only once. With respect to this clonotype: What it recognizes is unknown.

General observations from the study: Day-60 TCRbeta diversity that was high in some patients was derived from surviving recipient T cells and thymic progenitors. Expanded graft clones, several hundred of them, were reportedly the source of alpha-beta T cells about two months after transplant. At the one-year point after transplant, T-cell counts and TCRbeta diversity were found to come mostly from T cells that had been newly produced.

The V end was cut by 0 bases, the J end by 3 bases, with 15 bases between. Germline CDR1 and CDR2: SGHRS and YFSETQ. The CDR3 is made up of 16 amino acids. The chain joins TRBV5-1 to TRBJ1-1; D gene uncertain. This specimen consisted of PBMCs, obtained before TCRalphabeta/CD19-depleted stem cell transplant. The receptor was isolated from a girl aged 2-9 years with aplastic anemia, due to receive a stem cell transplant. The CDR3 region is CASSLERAGPYTEAFF. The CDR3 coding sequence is TGCGCCAGCAGCTTGGAGCGGGCTGGGCCCTACACTGAAGCTTTCTTT.